Each of the 21 T cell receptor beta chains below was sequenced from the same sample in a study of T-cell memory formation after mild COVID-19. MiXCR, applied by TCRdb to the 5' RACE reads, yields one record per CDR3 protein. The table records around 410,000 distinct CDR3 sequences, less than 25% of them present only once. The sample consisted of PBMCs or a T cell subset sorted from them (not recorded which). Receptors were obtained from an adult woman who had mild COVID-19 (a few samples of this study predate the infection). Cell type and time point are not known.

This clonotype has just a few counts. This chain uses TRBV5-1 with TRBJ2-6; no firm D call. V gave up 4 bases and J gave up 0 bases, with 11 bases separating them. The CDR3 sequence is 16 residues long. Germline CDR1 reads SGHRS; CDR2 reads YFSETQ. CDR3 DNA sequence: TGCGCCAGCAGCCCGGACGGTCCCTCTGGGGCCAACGTCCTGACTTTC. Translation: CASSPDGPSGANVLTF.

The rearrangement uses TRBV2 and TRBJ1-2; TRBD1 matches at 7 bases. From germline, CDR1 is SNHLY and CDR2 FYNNEI. The CDR3 totals 14 residues. Germline trimming cut 2 bases from V and 4 bases from J; bases unmatched to any gene: 4. DNA for the CDR3: TGTGCCAGCAGTGAAAGGGGACAGATCTATGGCTACACCTTC. Translation: CASSERGQIYGYTF.

This clonotype has just a few counts. V gene TRBV7-8 combines with J gene TRBJ2-6; D gene ambiguous. The CDR3 spans 15 residues. In germline, CDR1 is SGHVS, CDR2 FQNEAQ. V was clipped by 1 base and J by 3 bases, with 7 bases between them. CDR3 residues: CASSLVGFGANVLTF. Here the CDR3 DNA reads TGTGCCAGCAGCTTAGTGGGTTTTGGGGCCAACGTCCTGACTTTC.

There are a few counts of this clonotype. The chain joins TRBV6-2 or TRBV6-3 to TRBJ2-7, with TRBD2 identical over 7 bases. This CDR3 region has 14 residues. CDR1 and CDR2 (germline): MNHEY, SVGEGT. J gave up 2 bases and V 6 bases, and 7 bases lay outside the gene matches. The CDR3 coding sequence is TGTGCCAGCAGATCGGCGGGGGAGACCTACGAGCAGTACTTC. Its protein product is CASRSAGETYEQYF.

This clonotype came up a few times. This chain links TRBV7-2 with TRBJ2-2; D is uncertain. The CDR3 runs 15 residues. The germline gives CDR1 SGHTA, CDR2 FQGNSA. The V end was cut by 4 bases, the J end by 4 bases, with 13 bases between. The CDR3 coding sequence is TGTGCCAGCAGCTCCACTATCGGGCTCACCGGGGAGCTGTTTTTT. Translation gives CASSSTIGLTGELFF.

This clonotype was recorded at least ten times. This rearrangement joins TRBV3-1 to TRBJ2-1; TRBD2 is a possible D gene (5 bases). The V end lost 1 base, the J end lost 1 base, and 14 bases lay between the germline ends. CDR3 length: 17 amino acids. In germline, CDR1 is LGHDT, CDR2 YNNKEL (reference sequence). CDR3 sequence reads: CASSQGRGSGSYNEQFF. CDR3 nucleotide sequence: TGTGCCAGCAGCCAAGGTCGAGGGAGCGGTTCCTACAATGAGCAGTTCTTC.

The CDR3 DNA reads as TGTGCCAGCAGCGACACCACGGCAACAGGGACCGGGGAGCTGTTTTTT. Its protein product is CASSDTTATGTGELFF. The chain recombines TRBV9 with TRBJ2-2; possible D gene TRBD1, 6 bases. The CDR3 extends over 16 amino acids. With 3 bases removed from V and 5 bases from J, the gap between germline ends came to 17 bases. Germline V gene lookup returns CDR1 SGDLS and CDR2 YYNGEE.

The chain has TRBV4-3 and TRBJ2-5; D call uncertain. Germline V lookup: CDR1 LGHNA, CDR2 YSLEER. This CDR3 has 14 amino acids. V dropped 0 bases and J dropped 6 bases, with 11 bases sitting between them. CDR3 DNA: TGCGCCAGCAGCCAAGACCCCACGGGTCAGACCCAGTACTTC. It yields the protein CASSQDPTGQTQYF.

The chain links TRBV29-1 to TRBJ1-2; D remains ambiguous. This CDR3 region has 12 residues. The germline V gene has CDR1 SQVTM and CDR2 ANQGSEA. V was cut by 5 bases and J by 5 bases, with 12 bases left in between. The CDR3 spells CSVYVGGYGYTF. The CDR3 DNA is TGCAGCGTTTACGTGGGCGGGTATGGCTACACCTTC. The full variable domain, in which reference TRBV29-1 and TRBJ1-2 provide the parts outside the CDR3, is SAVISQKPSRDICQRGTSLTIQCQVDSQVTMMFWYRQQPGQSLTLIATANQGSEATYESGFVIDKFPISRPNLTFSTLTVSNMSPEDSSIYLCSVYVGGYGYTFGSGTRLTVV.

This clonotype was detected a few times. The chain couples TRBV12-3 or TRBV12-4 to TRBJ1-5; TRBD1 might be the D (5 bases). V was trimmed by 5 bases and J by 7 bases, leaving 21 bases between them. The CDR3 has 16 residues. In nucleotides, the CDR3 is TGTGCCAGCAGTCAAACGCTGCAGGGTCGGGGGCAGCCCCAGCATTTT. This sequence encodes CASSQTLQGRGQPQHF.

V is TRBV11-2 and J is TRBJ2-5; tentatively, D is TRBD1 or TRBD2 (6 bases each). This CDR3 comprises 15 residues. CDR1 is SGHAT and CDR2 is FQNNGV in the germline V gene. V was pared by 3 bases and J by 5 bases, with 16 bases between. The CDR3 region is CASSLGGYDLETQYF. The DNA for the CDR3 is TGTGCCAGCAGCTTGGGGGGCTACGACCTGGAGACCCAGTACTTC.

The V call is TRBV4-3, the J call TRBJ2-2; D might be TRBD2 (7 bases). The V end lost 2 bases, the J end lost 3 bases, and 16 bases lay between the germline ends. This CDR3 contains 17 residues. The germline gives CDR1 LGHNA, CDR2 YSLEER. The CDR3 DNA is TGCGCCAGCAGCCAAACTGGGGGGGGCTCGTACACCGGGGAGCTGTTTTTT. This translates into CASSQTGGGSYTGELFF.

This clonotype occurred a few times. The V call is TRBV7-9, the J call TRBJ2-3, with 10 bases matching TRBD1. The CDR3 runs to 16 residues. Germline V lookup: CDR1 SEHNR, CDR2 FQNEAQ (reference sequence). After removal of 5 bases from V and 0 bases from J, the junction contained 5 bases not matched to a gene. The DNA of the CDR3 is TGTGCCAGCAGCCGGGACAGGGGACCAAGCACAGATACGCAGTATTTT. Its protein product is CASSRDRGPSTDTQYF.

V usage is TRBV5-6 and J usage is TRBJ2-6; 8 bases map to TRBD1. The CDR3 sequence is 18 residues long. Germline V lookup: CDR1 SGHDT, CDR2 YYEEEE. Trimming cost V 4 bases and J 5 bases; bases outside gene matches: 14. Here the CDR3 reads CASSGGLTGDEWANVLTF. DNA for the CDR3: TGTGCCAGCAGCGGGGGCTTGACAGGGGATGAATGGGCCAACGTCCTGACTTTC.

This chain joins TRBV3-1 and TRBJ1-3, with no clear D. Germline V gene data show CDR1 as LGHDT and CDR2 as YNNKEL (reference sequence). The CDR3 extends over 15 amino acids. Trimming stripped 0 bases from V and 0 bases from J, with 6 bases between. The CDR3 loop reads CASSQERSSGNTIYF. The CDR3 DNA reads TGTGCCAGCAGCCAAGAACGGAGCTCTGGAAACACCATATATTTT.

Many counts were recorded for this clonotype. The rearrangement links TRBV20-1 to TRBJ1-2; D remains unclear. The V end was cut by 0 bases, the J end by 1 base, with 15 bases between. CDR3 length: 16 residues. The V gene's germline CDR1 is DFQATT and CDR2 SNEGSKA (reference sequence). CDR3 in amino acids: CSARDPTRRVNYGYTF. CDR3 DNA sequence: TGCAGTGCTAGAGACCCGACCAGGAGGGTTAACTATGGCTACACCTTC.

The chain employs TRBV7-6 and TRBJ2-1; possibly TRBD1 or TRBD2 for D (5 bases each). This CDR3 is 16 amino acids long. Germline CDR1 reads SGHVS; CDR2 reads FNYEAQ. Trimming removed 3 bases from V and 8 bases from J, with 20 bases in between. CDR3 sequence reads: CASSFGTPPLYHEQFF. The CDR3 DNA reads TGTGCCAGCAGCTTTGGGACCCCCCCCTTATACCATGAGCAGTTCTTC.

This clonotype has only one observation. The V call is TRBV9, the J call TRBJ2-5; D possibly matches TRBD1 or TRBD2 (6 bases each). Between the trimmed V and J ends, which lost 1 base and 1 base, there was a span of 14 bases. The CDR3 runs to 16 residues. In germline, CDR1 is SGDLS, CDR2 YYNGEE. For the CDR3, the DNA is TGTGCCAGCAGCGTATCTGAGGGGGGAGGCCAAGAGACCCAGTACTTC. Translation: CASSVSEGGGQETQYF.

The chain joins TRBV6-2 or TRBV6-3 to TRBJ1-4; D might be TRBD1 (5 bases). V dropped 5 bases and J dropped 4 bases, with 8 bases sitting between them. The germline CDR1 and CDR2 sequences are MNHEY and SVGEGT. CDR3 length: 13 amino acids. The CDR3 DNA sequence: TGTGCCAGCAGTCGGGACGGTAATGAAAAACTGTTTTTT. It is translated as CASSRDGNEKLFF.

The chain carries TRBV7-6 and TRBJ2-7; D possibly uses TRBD1 or TRBD2 (5 bases each). Germline V gene sequence: CDR1 SGHVS, CDR2 FNYEAQ. The V end was cut by 5 bases, the J end by 0 bases, with 14 bases between. The CDR3 consists of 15 residues. CDR3 sequence: CASSPRDGTSYEQYF. The CDR3 DNA follows: TGTGCCAGCAGCCCCAGGGACGGTACCTCCTACGAGCAGTACTTC.

This clonotype came up a few times. The V and J genes are TRBV15 and TRBJ2-1, with D possibly matching TRBD2 (5 bases). The CDR3 is 16 amino acids. Germline V gene data show CDR1 as LNHNV and CDR2 as YYDKDF (reference sequence). Trimming stripped 1 base from V and 5 bases from J, with 15 bases between. The CDR3, as DNA: TGTGCCACCAGCAGAGGGCCCGGGAACGGTAACAATGAGCAGTTCTTC. Its translation: CATSRGPGNGNNEQFF.